These T cell receptor beta chains were read from a single sample in a study of blood T cells in healthy people across ages. Via MiXCR, TCRdb re-called the 5' RACE reads, giving one row per CDR3 protein. The sample includes some 1.5 million distinct CDR3 sequences, approximately 43% of them seen just once. Sequencing was performed on blood. These receptor sequences come from a woman aged 18 to 35 in good health. The CDR3 runs from the conserved cysteine through the conserved F or W. Fields, in order: J gene, clone size, D gene, V gene, CDR3 DNA, CDR3 protein. The D gene is left open where the match is weak. Size is omitted from some rows. Given values are once, few, many or a class for expanded clones.

TRBJ2-7 | - | TRBD1 | TRBV10-3 | TGTGCCATCAGTTCGCCGGGACAGGCCTGCGAGCAGTACTTC | CAISSPGQACEQYF
TRBJ1-1 | - | - | TRBV2 | TGTGCCAGCAGAAAGGGGTCGAACGCTTTCTTT | CASRKGSNAFF
TRBJ2-1 | - | - | TRBV19 | TGTGCCAGTAGTTATCAGGGTTGGATTAATGAGCAGTTCTTC | CASSYQGWINEQFF
TRBJ2-1 | - | - | TRBV21-1 | TGTGCCAGCCCCAAAAGGGTGAATGAGCAGTTCTTC | CASPKRVNEQFF
TRBJ1-2 | - | - | TRBV18 | TGTGCCAGCTCACCACCCGAAAGCTACTCCGCCTATGGCTACACCTTC | CASSPPESYSAYGYTF
TRBJ2-1 | - | TRBD1 | TRBV18 | TGTGCCAGCTCGGGACAGGGGTACTACGATGAGCAGTTCTTC | CASSGQGYYDEQFF
TRBJ1-5 | few | TRBD1 | TRBV12-3/TRBV12-4 | TGTGCCAGCGGACTTCTTACAGGGGGGAGCAATCAGCCCCAGCATTTT | CASGLLTGGSNQPQHF
TRBJ2-3 | - | - | TRBV12-3/TRBV12-4 | TGTGCCAGCACCTGGGCTAGCACAGATACGCAGTATTTT | CASTWASTDTQYF
TRBJ1-1 | few | TRBD1 | TRBV25-1 | TGTGCCAGCAGATTGACAGGGGGGGTGAACACTGAAGCTTTCTTT | CASRLTGGVNTEAFF
TRBJ1-5 | - | TRBD1 | TRBV6-6 | TGTGCCAGCACCTCACAGGGGGCTCAGCCCCAGCATTTT | CASTSQGAQPQHF
TRBJ2-5 | - | - | TRBV28 | TGTGCCAGCACCCCTTATCCAACCGAGACCCAGTACTTC | CASTPYPTETQYF
TRBJ2-6 | - | TRBD2 | TRBV5-1 | TGCGCCAGCAGCTCGGGACTAGTCGACTCTGGGGCCAACGTCCTGACTTTC | CASSSGLVDSGANVLTF
TRBJ1-5 | - | - | TRBV25-1 | TGTGCCAGCAGTGAATCTCGGCCTATTAGCAATCAGCCCCAGCATTTT | CASSESRPISNQPQHF
TRBJ2-1 | - | TRBD1 | TRBV20-1 | TGCAGTGCTAGGGAACCGGGACAGCAGCCTTACAATGAGCAGTTCTTC | CSAREPGQQPYNEQFF
TRBJ2-2 | - | TRBD2 | TRBV6-2/TRBV6-3 | TGTGCCTGCGGCCTAGCGGGGATCACCGGGGAGCTGTTTTTT | CACGLAGITGELFF
TRBJ2-2 | - | - | TRBV29-1 | TGCAGCGTTGAAATCGGGGCCCCTAACACCGAGGAGCTGTTTTTT | CSVEIGAPNTEELFF
TRBJ2-3 | - | - | TRBV11-2 | TGTGCCAGCAGCTCACGTGCCCAGGATACGCAGTATTTT | CASSSRAQDTQYF
TRBJ2-3 | few | TRBD2 | TRBV5-1 | TGCGCCAGCAGCTTAGGGACTAGCGGGGCGACAGATACGCAGTATTTT | CASSLGTSGATDTQYF
TRBJ1-4 | - | - | TRBV16 | TGTGCCAGCAGCCAACAGTCAGAAGGGGAAAAACTGTTTTTT | CASSQQSEGEKLFF
TRBJ2-3 | - | - | TRBV20-1 | TGCAGTGCTGGAGGACAGCCTAGCACAGATACGCAGTATTTT | CSAGGQPSTDTQYF
TRBJ1-5 | - | - | TRBV12-3/TRBV12-4 | TGTGCCAGCAGTTCCGTCGGAGGACAGAAGCCCCAGCATTTT | CASSSVGGQKPQHF
TRBJ1-1 | few | - | TRBV15 | TGTGCCACCACGGGGGTGAACACTGAAGCTTTCTTT | CATTGVNTEAFF
TRBJ1-2 | few | - | TRBV4-1 | TGCGCCAGCAGCCAACCCCTGGGACTACAGACCTATGGCTACACCTTC | CASSQPLGLQTYGYTF
TRBJ2-7 | - | - | TRBV2 | TGTGCCAGCAGTGAAGACCACAACAATGAGCAGTACTTC | CASSEDHNNEQYF
TRBJ2-7 | few | TRBD2 | TRBV19 | TGTGCCAGTAGTATCATGGGACTAGCGGGAGGCGAGCAGTACTTC | CASSIMGLAGGEQYF
TRBJ2-3 | - | TRBD2 | TRBV10-3 | TGTGCCACCAGCCCACTAGCGGGGGTCACAGATACGCAGTATTTT | CATSPLAGVTDTQYF
TRBJ2-7 | - | TRBD1 | TRBV28 | TGTGCCAGCAATCACCGATCTGGGACAGCCTACCCCTTCTCCTACGAGCAGTACTTC | CASNHRSGTAYPFSYEQYF
TRBJ2-5 | few | - | TRBV28 | TGTGCCAGCAGTTACGTTCTCCTTCAGCAGTACTTC | CASSYVLLQQYF
TRBJ1-6 | - | - | TRBV6-5 | TGTGCCAGCAGTTACCTTACAGGGTCACCCCTCCACTTT | CASSYLTGSPLHF
TRBJ2-7 | - | - | TRBV29-1 | TGCAGCGTCCAGACAGATATCTACGAGCAGTACTTC | CSVQTDIYEQYF
TRBJ1-6 | - | - | TRBV28 | TGTGCCAGCACCGGGGGTAGGAATTCACCCCTCCACTTT | CASTGGRNSPLHF
TRBJ1-2 | - | - | TRBV12-5 | TGTGCTAGTGGTTTTGGAAGACAGGATTCGGAAGGCCACACCTTC | CASGFGRQDSEGHTF
TRBJ1-1 | - | - | TRBV10-3 | TGTGCCATCAGTGATAAGGGTTACGGGGAAGCTTTCTTT | CAISDKGYGEAFF
TRBJ1-4 | - | - | TRBV7-9 | TGTGCCAGCAGCCCGGGGCTACTACTAAAACTGTTTTTT | CASSPGLLLKLFF
TRBJ2-7 | few | TRBD1 | TRBV20-1 | TGCAGTGCTAGCCGGACGTGGGGACAGGTAGACTACGAGCAGTACTTC | CSASRTWGQVDYEQYF
TRBJ2-3 | few | TRBD2 | TRBV20-1 | TGCAGTGCTAGAGGGGCGGGGGGCGTCACAGATACGCAGTATTTT | CSARGAGGVTDTQYF
TRBJ1-2 | - | TRBD1 | TRBV2 | TGTGCCAGCGGCGACACGGACAGGGGGCAATATGGCTACACCTTC | CASGDTDRGQYGYTF
TRBJ1-2 | few | - | TRBV12-3/TRBV12-4 | TGTGCCAGCAGCCGGGACACCGATGGCTACACCTTC | CASSRDTDGYTF
TRBJ2-1 | - | - | TRBV12-3/TRBV12-4 | TGTGCCAGCGGATCGACCAGCTCCTACAATGAGCAGTTCTTC | CASGSTSSYNEQFF
TRBJ2-1 | - | TRBD2 | TRBV12-3/TRBV12-4 | TGTGCCAGCAGCCGGACTAGCGGGGGGCCCAATGAGCAGTTCTTC | CASSRTSGGPNEQFF
TRBJ1-5 | - | - | TRBV27 | TGTGCCAGCAGTTCCCTATCTCAGGGATACAATCAGCCCCAGCATTTT | CASSSLSQGYNQPQHF
TRBJ2-7 | - | TRBD2 | TRBV11-3 | TGTGCCAGCAGCTTAGATGCGGCGGGGGGGAATGAGCAGTACTTC | CASSLDAAGGNEQYF
TRBJ1-4 | - | - | TRBV21-1 | TGTGCCAGCAGCGGCAAGACAGGATATAATGAAAAACTGTTTTTT | CASSGKTGYNEKLFF
TRBJ1-6 | - | - | TRBV5-5 | TGTGCCAGCAGCTTTGGGGTAAACTCCTATAATTCACCCCTCCACTTT | CASSFGVNSYNSPLHF